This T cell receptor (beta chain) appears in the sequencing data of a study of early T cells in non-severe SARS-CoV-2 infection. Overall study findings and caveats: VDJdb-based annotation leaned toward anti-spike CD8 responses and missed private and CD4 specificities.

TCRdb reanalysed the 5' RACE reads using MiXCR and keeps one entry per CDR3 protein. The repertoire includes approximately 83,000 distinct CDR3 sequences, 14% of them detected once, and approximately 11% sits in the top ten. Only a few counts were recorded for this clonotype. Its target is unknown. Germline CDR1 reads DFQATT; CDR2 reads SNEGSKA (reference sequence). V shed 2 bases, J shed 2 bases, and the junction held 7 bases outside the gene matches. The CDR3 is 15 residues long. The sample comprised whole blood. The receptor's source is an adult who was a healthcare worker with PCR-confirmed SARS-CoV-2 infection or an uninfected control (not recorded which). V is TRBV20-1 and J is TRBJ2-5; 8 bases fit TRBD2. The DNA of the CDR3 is TGCAGTGCTAGAAGGAGCGGGGGACCTCAAGAGACCCAGTACTTC. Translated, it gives CSARRSGGPQETQYF.